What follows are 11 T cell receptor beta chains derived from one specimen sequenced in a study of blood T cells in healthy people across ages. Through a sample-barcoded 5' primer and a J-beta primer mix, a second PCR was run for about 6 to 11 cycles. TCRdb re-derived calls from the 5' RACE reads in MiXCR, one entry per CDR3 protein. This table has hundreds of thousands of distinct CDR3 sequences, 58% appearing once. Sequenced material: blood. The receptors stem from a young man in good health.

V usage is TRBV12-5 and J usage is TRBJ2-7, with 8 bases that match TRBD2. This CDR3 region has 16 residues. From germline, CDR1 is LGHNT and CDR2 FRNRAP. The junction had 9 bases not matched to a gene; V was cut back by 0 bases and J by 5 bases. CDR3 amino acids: CASGLVLSGGSHEQYF. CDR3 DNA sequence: TGTGCTAGTGGTTTGGTACTCAGCGGGGGATCCCACGAGCAGTACTTC.

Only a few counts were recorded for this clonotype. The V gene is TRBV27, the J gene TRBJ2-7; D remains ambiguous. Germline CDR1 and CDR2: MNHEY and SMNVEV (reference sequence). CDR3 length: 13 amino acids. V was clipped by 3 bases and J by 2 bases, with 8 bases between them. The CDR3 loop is CASSFGRTYEQYF. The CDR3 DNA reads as TGTGCCAGCAGTTTTGGCAGAACCTACGAGCAGTACTTC.

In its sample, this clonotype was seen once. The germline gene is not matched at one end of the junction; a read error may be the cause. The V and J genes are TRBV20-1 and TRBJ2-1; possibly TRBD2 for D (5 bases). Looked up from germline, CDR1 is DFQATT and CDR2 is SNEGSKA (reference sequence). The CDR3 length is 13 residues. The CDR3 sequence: CSAPPANTGELFF. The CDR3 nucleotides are TGCAGTGCCCCTCCTGCGAACACCGGGGAGCTGTTCTTC.

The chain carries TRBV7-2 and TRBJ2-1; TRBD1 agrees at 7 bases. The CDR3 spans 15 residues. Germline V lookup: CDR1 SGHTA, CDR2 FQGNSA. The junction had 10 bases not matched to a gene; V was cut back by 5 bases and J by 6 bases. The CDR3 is CASSQRSEGANEQFF. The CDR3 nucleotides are TGTGCCAGCAGCCAAAGGAGCGAGGGGGCCAATGAGCAGTTCTTC.

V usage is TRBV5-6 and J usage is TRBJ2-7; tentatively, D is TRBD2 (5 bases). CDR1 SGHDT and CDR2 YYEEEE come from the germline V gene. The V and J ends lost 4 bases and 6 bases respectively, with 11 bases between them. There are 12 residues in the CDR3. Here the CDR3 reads CASSLRGPEQYF. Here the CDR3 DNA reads TGTGCCAGCAGCCTTCGCGGGCCCGAGCAGTACTTC.

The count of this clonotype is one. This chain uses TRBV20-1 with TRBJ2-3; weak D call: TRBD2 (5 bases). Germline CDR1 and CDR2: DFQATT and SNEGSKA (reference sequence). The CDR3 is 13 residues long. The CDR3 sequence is CAGVRIPTDTQYF. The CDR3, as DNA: TGCGCCGGGGTGCGTATACCCACAGATACGCAGTATTTT.

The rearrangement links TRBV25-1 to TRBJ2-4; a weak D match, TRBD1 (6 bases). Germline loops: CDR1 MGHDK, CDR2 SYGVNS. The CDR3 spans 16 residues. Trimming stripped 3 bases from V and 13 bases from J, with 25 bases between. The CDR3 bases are TGTGCCAGCAGTGACTGGACAGACCTTCCGGACCCAGAGCAGTACTTC. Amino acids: CASSDWTDLPDPEQYF.

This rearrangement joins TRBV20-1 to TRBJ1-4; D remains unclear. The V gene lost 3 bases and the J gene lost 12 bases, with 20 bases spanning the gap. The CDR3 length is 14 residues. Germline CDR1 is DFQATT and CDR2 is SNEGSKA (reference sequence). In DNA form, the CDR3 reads TGCAGTGCTAGCCGCGATTCGCCTTCCAGTCAACTGTTTTTT. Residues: CSASRDSPSSQLFF.

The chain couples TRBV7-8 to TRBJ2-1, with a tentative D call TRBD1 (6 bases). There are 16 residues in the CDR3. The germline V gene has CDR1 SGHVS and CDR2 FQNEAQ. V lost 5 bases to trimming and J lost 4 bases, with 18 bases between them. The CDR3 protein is CASSRTGTSFYNEQFF. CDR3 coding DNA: TGTGCCAGCAGCAGAACCGGGACATCATTTTACAATGAGCAGTTCTTC.

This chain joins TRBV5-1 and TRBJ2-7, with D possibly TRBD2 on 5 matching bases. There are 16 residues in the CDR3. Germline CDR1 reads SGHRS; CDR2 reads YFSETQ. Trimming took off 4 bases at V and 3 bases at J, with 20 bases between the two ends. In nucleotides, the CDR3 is TGCGCCAGCAGCAGCAAACCGGGATATAATAACTACGAGCAGTACTTC. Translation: CASSSKPGYNNYEQYF.

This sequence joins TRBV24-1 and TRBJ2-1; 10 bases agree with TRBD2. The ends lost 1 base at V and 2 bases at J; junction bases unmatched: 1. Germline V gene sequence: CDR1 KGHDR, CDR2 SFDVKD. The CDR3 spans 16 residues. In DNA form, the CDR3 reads TGTGCCACCAGTGATTTAGCGGGAGGGCCCTACAATGAGCAGTTCTTC. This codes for CATSDLAGGPYNEQFF.